The present T cell receptor (beta chain) was sequenced within a study of blood T cell repertoires in COVID-19. The germline CDR1 and CDR2 sequences are MDHEN and SYDVKM. Trimming removed 7 bases at V and 7 bases at J, with 19 bases between. The CDR3 consists of 14 residues. This clone was found once. TCRdb's table, derived via immunoSEQ multiplex PCR, lists solely in-frame clones and lacks some. The data contain approximately 150,000 clones, 81% of them singletons. What was sequenced was peripheral blood. The V and J genes are TRBV28 and TRBJ1-2; maybe TRBD1 (5 bases). The TCR originated in a human donor in a cohort sampled during active COVID-19. For the CDR3, the DNA is TGTGCCAGCAACACGCAGGGCAGGGCGGCTGGCTACACCTTC. It is translated as CASNTQGRAAGYTF.